This record concerns one T cell receptor beta chain sequence. The V gene end was trimmed by 7 bases and the J gene end by 5 bases; junction bases not matched to a gene: 7. This CDR3 contains 14 residues. Germline CDR1 and CDR2: SNHLY and FYNNEI. Profiling relied on immunoSEQ multiplex PCR, and the TCRdb table lists in-frame clones only, not all of them. The sample lists some 290,000 clones; approximately 88% were seen once. This sample was taken from a study of cytomegalovirus exposure and HLA in healthy donors. The specimen sequenced was PBMCs. The V gene is TRBV2, the J gene TRBJ1-2; 10 nucleotides agree with TRBD1. The clonotype was recovered from a man younger than 40 in good health and CMV-seronegative. The CDR3 bases are TGTGCCAGCACCAGGACAGGGGGTTCGTATGGCTACACCTTC. Translated, it gives CASTRTGGSYGYTF.